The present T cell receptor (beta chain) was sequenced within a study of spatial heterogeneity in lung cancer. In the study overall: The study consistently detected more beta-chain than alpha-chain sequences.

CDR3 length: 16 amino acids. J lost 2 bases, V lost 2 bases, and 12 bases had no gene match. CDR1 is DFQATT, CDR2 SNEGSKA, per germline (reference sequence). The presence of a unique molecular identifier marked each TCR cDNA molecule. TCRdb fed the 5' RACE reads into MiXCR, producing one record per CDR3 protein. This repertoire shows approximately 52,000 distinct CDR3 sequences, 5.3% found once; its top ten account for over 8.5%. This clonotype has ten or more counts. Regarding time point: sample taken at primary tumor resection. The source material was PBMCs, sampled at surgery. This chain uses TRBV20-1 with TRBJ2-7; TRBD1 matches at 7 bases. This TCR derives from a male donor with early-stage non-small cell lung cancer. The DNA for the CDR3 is TGCAGTGCTAGATATAATAATAGGCAGGGGGCCTACGAGCAGTACTTC. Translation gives CSARYNNRQGAYEQYF.